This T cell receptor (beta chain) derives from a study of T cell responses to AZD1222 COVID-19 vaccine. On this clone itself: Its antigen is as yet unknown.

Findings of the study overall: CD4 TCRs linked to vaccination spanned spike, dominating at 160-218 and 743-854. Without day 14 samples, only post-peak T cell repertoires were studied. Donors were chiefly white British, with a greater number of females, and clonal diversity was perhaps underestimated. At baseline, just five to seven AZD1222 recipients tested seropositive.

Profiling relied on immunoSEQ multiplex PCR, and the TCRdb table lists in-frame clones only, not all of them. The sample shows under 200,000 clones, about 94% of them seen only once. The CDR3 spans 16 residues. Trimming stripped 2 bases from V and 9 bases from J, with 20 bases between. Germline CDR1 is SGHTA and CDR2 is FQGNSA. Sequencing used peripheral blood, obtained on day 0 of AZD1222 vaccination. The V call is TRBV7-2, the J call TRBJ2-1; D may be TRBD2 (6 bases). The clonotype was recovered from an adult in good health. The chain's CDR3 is CASSLLRAPGRGEQFF. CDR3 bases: TGTGCCAGCAGCTTATTGCGGGCCCCGGGGCGGGGTGAGCAGTTCTTC.